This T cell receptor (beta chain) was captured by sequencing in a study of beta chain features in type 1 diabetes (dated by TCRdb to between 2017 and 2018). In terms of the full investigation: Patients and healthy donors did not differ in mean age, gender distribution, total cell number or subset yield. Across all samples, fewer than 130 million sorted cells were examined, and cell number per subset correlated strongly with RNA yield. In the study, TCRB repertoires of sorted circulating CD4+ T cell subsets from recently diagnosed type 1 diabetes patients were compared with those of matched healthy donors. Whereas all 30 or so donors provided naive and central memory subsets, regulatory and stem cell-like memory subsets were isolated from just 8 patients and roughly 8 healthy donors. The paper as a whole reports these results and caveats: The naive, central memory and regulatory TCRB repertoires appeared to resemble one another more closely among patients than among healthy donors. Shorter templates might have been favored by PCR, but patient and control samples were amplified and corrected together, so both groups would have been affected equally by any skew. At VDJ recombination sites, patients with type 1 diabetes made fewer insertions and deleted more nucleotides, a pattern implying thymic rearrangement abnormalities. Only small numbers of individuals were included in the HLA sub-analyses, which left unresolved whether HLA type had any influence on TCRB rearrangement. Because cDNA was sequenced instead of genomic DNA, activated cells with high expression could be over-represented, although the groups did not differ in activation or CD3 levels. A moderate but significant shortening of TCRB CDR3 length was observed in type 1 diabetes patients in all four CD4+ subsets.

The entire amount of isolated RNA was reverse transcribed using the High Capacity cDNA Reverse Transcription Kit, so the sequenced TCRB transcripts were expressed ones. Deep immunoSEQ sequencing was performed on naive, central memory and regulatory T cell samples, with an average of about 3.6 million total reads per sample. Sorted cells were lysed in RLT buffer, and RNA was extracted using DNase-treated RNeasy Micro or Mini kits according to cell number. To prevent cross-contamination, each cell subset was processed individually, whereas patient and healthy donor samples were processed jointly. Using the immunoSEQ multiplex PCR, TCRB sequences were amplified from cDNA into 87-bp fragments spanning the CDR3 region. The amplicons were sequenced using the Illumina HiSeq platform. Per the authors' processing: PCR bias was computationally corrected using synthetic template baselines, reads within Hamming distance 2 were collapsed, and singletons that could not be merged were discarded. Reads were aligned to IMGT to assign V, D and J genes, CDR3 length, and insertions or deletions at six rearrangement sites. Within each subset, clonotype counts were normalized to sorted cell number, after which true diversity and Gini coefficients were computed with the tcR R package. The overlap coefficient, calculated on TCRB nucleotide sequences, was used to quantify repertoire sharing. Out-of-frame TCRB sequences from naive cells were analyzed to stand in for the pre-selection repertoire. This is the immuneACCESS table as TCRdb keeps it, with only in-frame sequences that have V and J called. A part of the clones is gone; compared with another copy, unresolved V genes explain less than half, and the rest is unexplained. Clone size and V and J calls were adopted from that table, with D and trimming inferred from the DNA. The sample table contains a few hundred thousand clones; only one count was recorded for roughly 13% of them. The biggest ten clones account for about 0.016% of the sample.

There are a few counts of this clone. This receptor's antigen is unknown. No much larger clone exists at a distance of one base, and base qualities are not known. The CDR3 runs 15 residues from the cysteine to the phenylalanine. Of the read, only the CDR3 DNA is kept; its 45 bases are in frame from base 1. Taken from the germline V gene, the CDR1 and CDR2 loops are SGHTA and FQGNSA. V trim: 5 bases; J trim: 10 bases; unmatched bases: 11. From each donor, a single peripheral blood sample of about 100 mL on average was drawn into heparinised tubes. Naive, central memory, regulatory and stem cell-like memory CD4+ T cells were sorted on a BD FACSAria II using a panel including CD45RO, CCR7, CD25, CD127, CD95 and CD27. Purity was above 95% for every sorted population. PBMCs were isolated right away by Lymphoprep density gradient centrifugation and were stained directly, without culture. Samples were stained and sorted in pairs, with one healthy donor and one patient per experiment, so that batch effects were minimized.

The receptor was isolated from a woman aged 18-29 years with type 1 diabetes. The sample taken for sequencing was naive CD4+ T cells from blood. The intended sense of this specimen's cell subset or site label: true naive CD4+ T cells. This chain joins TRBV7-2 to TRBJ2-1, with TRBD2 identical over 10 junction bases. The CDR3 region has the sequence CASSPTGTSALEQFF. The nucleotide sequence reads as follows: TGTGCCAGCAGCCCTACCGGGACTAGCGCCCTGGAGCAGTTCTTC.